Listed here is a single T cell receptor (beta chain). An end of the junction differs from the germline gene, which may be a read error. The data belong to a study of tumor and adjacent non-tumor tissue in lung cancer. Three rounds of nested PCR, following a modified ARM-PCR protocol, produced the TCRbeta library. TCRdb reanalysed the multiplex PCR reads using MiXCR and keeps one entry per CDR3 protein. This table has roughly 220,000 distinct CDR3 sequences, 60% to 85% appearing once. RNA was extracted from bulk tissue without any cell sorting. This CDR3 is 16 amino acids long. Per germline, CDR1 SGHRS and CDR2 YFSETQ.

This TCR derives from a man aged 55 to 70 with non-small cell lung cancer. The rearrangement uses TRBV5-1 and TRBJ1-2; tentatively, D is TRBD1 (6 bases). Material for sequencing was lung tumor tissue. The CDR3 sequence is CASSSGGQPSNYSYTF. In DNA form, the CDR3 reads TGCGCCAGCAGCTCCGGCGGACAGCCTTCAAACTATAGCTACACCTTC.